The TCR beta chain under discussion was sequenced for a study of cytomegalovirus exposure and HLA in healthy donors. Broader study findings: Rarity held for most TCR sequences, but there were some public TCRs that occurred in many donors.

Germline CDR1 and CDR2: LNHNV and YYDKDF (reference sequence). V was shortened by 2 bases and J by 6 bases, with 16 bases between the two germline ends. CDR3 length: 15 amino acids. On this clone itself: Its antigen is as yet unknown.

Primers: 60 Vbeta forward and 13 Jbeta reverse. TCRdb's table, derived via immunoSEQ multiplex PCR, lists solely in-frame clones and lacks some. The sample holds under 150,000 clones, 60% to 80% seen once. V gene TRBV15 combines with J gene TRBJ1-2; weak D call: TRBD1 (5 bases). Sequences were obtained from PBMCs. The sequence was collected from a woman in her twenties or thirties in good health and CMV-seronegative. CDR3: CATSRLTSPGDGYTF. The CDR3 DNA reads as TGTGCCACCAGCAGACTGACATCGCCGGGGGATGGCTACACCTTC.